This TCR beta chain was recovered during a study of post-analysis software for immune sequencing data (dated by TCRdb to the mid-2010s). For the wider study: Relapsing-remitting, secondary progressive and progressive-relapsing multiple sclerosis were recorded as disease courses, and subtype annotation was lacking for some patients. Patient repertoires were compared against 11 to 12 previously published healthy control repertoires from donors aged roughly 6 to 26 years. A subset of samples was prepared in parallel using single-end sample barcoding, then pooled and co-amplified after Illumina adapter ligation.

Results the study describes overall, beyond this receptor: The multiple sclerosis patient group was slightly younger than the control group. Significantly higher frequencies in patients than in controls were found for five or six TRBV segments, including TRBV5-6, TRBV5-1 and TRBV20-1. Direct clustering with F measure revealed strong co-clustering of samples prepared in the same batch, which led to a batch-effect correction. Multiple sclerosis patients had significantly lower normalized Chao1 diversity than controls, a result that suggests substantial peripheral T-cell clonal expansion.

Receptors were amplified or captured by PCR. Sequencer: Illumina HiSeq 2500. Unique molecular identifiers were incorporated into TCR beta cDNA libraries to reduce PCR and sequencing biases. Per 1 to 10 million input T cells, roughly 500,000 cDNA molecules were obtained, such that each molecule approximated one T cell. Patient libraries were prepared and sequenced with the same protocol used for the earlier healthy control dataset. Within a given batch, samples were prepared together, multiplexed and sequenced on the same HiSeq lane. In the authors' own workflow: MIGEC handled the raw barcoded reads, throwing out single-read molecular identifier groups before consensus assembly and CDR3 extraction. Clonotype tables were post-analysed with VDJtools, normalizing diversity by down-sampling all datasets to the smallest sample size. To correct batch-related cross-sample contamination, repertoire overlap clustering matched CDR3 amino acid sequences but not nucleotide sequences. Using fastp at Q25 and MiXCR, TCRdb reprocessed the public reads and kept productive beta chains. CDR3 protein sequences are deduplicated, and each keeps its most common genes and DNA. Clone size and V and J calls follow TCRdb, not the original study. Counted in this sample were some 800,000 distinct CDR3 sequences; 46% of them appeared once. The ten largest clones represent 4% to 5% of the sample.

This clonotype was seen more than once but under ten times. There is no known antigen for this receptor. No qualities accompany the bases; no much larger clone lies one base away. To demonstrate the VDJtools post-analysis software, TCR beta repertoires were profiled from the peripheral blood of 10 to 15 young patients with multiple sclerosis. The patients with multiple sclerosis were children and adolescents between about 6 and 17 years of age. Spanning cysteine to phenylalanine, the CDR3 consists of 17 amino acids. Just the 51-base CDR3 DNA is kept, in frame starting at base 1. Trimming takes 8 bases off V and 0 bases off J; junction bases not matched to a gene: 9. CDR1 MNHEY and CDR2 SMNVEV were looked up in the germline V gene (reference sequence).

Source material: blood. This TCR was sampled from a girl aged 10-17 years with multiple sclerosis. The chain is made from TRBV27 and TRBJ2-3; TRBD2 aligns with 12 central bases. The base sequence is TGTGCCAGCCGGGGGGCCCTAGCGGGAGGGAGCACAGATACGCAGTATTTT. It encodes CASRGALAGGSTDTQYF.